The clone carrying this T cell receptor (beta chain) was detected once. Its antigen remains unknown. Patients with chemo-refractory metastatic non-small-cell lung cancer received focal radiation plus CTLA-4 blockade with ipilimumab. Germline V lookup: CDR1 SGHNT, CDR2 YYREEE (reference sequence). V was clipped by 2 bases and J by 6 bases, with 11 bases between them. This CDR3 contains 13 residues. Assay used: immunoSEQ multiplex PCR; TCRdb lists only in-frame clones, some missing. The sample contains 45,000 or so clones, about 72% of which appear only once. This specimen belongs to a study of radiotherapy plus CTLA-4 blockade in lung cancer. Overall study results and limits: Tumor-origin TCR clones grew in blood after radiotherapy plus ipilimumab. Increased serum interferon-beta after radiation also reportedly predicted response strongly.

The gene calls are TRBV5-4 and TRBJ1-1, with D unclear. This clonotype originated in a human donor with non-small cell lung cancer who had stable disease on radiotherapy plus ipilimumab. Sequenced here: peripheral blood, sampled from a patient treated with radiotherapy plus ipilimumab. The CDR3 protein is CASSFQDLAEAFF. The CDR3, as DNA: TGTGCCAGCAGCTTCCAGGATCTCGCTGAAGCTTTCTTT.